The 19 T cell receptor beta chains in this list originate from one sample, sequenced in a study of shared clonotypes between healthy human individuals. Naive CD8 populations comprised CD45RO-negative cells positively selected for CCR7, excluding terminally differentiated effector memory CD45RA+ cells. TCRdb's copy holds only in-frame clones and misses some; the assay was immunoSEQ multiplex PCR. The table lists about 650,000 clones, over 95% of them singletons. The sequenced sample consisted of naive CD8+ T cells sorted from blood. These receptors were obtained from a woman aged 30 to 39 in good health.

V usage is TRBV7-9 and J usage is TRBJ2-1, with 9 bases matching TRBD1. CDR3 length: 18 residues. V dropped 2 bases and J dropped 4; count of bases not matched to a gene: 12. Germline CDR1 and CDR2: SEHNR and FQNEAQ (reference sequence). CDR3 in DNA: TGTGCCAGCAGCTTAACTTATGGCCGACAGGGGGATTACAATGAGCAGTTCTTC. It is translated as CASSLTYGRQGDYNEQFF.

J is TRBJ2-2 and V is TRBV4-1; D is unresolved. This CDR3 is 15 amino acids long. Trimming took off 2 bases at V and 0 bases at J, with 7 bases between the two ends. Germline V gives CDR1 MGHRA, CDR2 YSYEKL. The CDR3 protein is CASSQMYTNTGELFF. The CDR3 DNA follows: TGCGCCAGCAGCCAAATGTACACGAACACCGGGGAGCTGTTTTTT.

CDR3 sequence (DNA): TGTGCCAGCAGTGCAGGGAGCCCTGGGACCCAGTACTTC. This encodes CASSAGSPGTQYF. The chain couples TRBV27 to TRBJ2-5, with D perhaps given as TRBD1 or TRBD2 (5 bases each). This CDR3 comprises 13 residues. In germline, CDR1 is MNHEY, CDR2 SMNVEV (reference sequence). V lost 5 bases and J lost 7, with 14 bases in between.

V and J are TRBV7-8 and TRBJ1-3; D not resolved. V was trimmed by 5 bases and J by 0 bases, leaving 11 bases between them. The CDR3 length is 15 residues. Germline V CDR1 and CDR2: SGHVS, FQNEAQ. CDR3 residues: CASSAQGYSGNTIYF. The DNA of the CDR3 is TGTGCCAGCAGCGCCCAAGGATACTCTGGAAACACCATATATTTT.

The gene calls are TRBV19 and TRBJ2-7; the D call may be TRBD1 or TRBD2 (5 bases each). With 3 bases removed from V and 6 bases from J, the gap between germline ends came to 15 bases. Germline CDR1 is LNHDA and CDR2 is SQIVND (reference sequence). The CDR3 loop spans 14 amino acids. The CDR3 sequence: CASSIIGTTSEQYF. CDR3 coding DNA: TGTGCCAGTAGTATTATCGGGACGACGAGCGAGCAGTACTTC. Supplemented by reference TRBV19 and TRBJ2-7, the full variable domain reads DGGITQSPKYLFRKEGQNVTLSCEQNLNHDAMYWYRQDPGQGLRLIYYSQIVNDFQKGDIAEGYSVSREKKESFPLTVTSAQKNPTAFYLCASSIIGTTSEQYFGPGTRLTVT.

This clone was seen once. This chain uses TRBV10-3 with TRBJ1-1; D unclear. Germline V lookup: CDR1 ENHRY, CDR2 SYGVKD. V was trimmed by 0 bases and J by 1 base, leaving 6 bases between them. The CDR3 length is 14 residues. CDR3 protein: CAISESQRNTEAFF. In nucleotides, the CDR3 is TGTGCCATCAGTGAGTCCCAGAGGAACACTGAAGCTTTCTTT.

The chain combines TRBV10-2 with TRBJ2-5; maybe TRBD2 (6 bases). Germline CDR1 WSHSY, CDR2 SAAADI. The CDR3 runs 15 residues. V lost 2 bases, J lost 2 bases, and 12 bases lay in between. The CDR3 loop is CASSEILAVQETQYF. DNA of the CDR3: TGCGCCAGCAGTGAGATTTTAGCGGTGCAAGAGACCCAGTACTTC.

J is TRBJ1-5 and V is TRBV7-9, with 7 bases lining up with TRBD1. Germline V lookup: CDR1 SEHNR, CDR2 FQNEAQ (reference sequence). This CDR3 has 19 residues. The V segment lost 1 base and the J segment 4 bases; nucleotides outside the gene matches: 16. The CDR3 here is CASSLGHRGPEGLNQPQHF. CDR3 DNA: TGTGCCAGCAGCTTAGGGCACAGGGGTCCCGAGGGGTTAAATCAGCCCCAGCATTTT. Full variable domain (outside the CDR3, taken from reference TRBV7-9 and TRBJ1-5): DTGVSQNPRHKITKRGQNVTFRCDPISEHNRLYWYRQTLGQGPEFLTYFQNEAQLEKSRLLSDRFSAERPKGSFSTLEIQRTEQGDSAMYLCASSLGHRGPEGLNQPQHFGDGTRLSIL.

The genes are TRBV29-1 and TRBJ2-7, with a weak D call TRBD2 (6 bases). This CDR3 comprises 14 residues. V lost 4 bases and J 4 bases, leaving 17 bases between the germline ends. Germline CDR1 SQVTM, CDR2 ANQGSEA. The CDR3 protein is CSVVLAMGGYEQYF. In DNA form, the CDR3 reads TGCAGCGTTGTACTGGCTATGGGAGGATACGAGCAGTACTTC.

The rearrangement uses TRBV7-8 and TRBJ2-1; tentatively, D is TRBD2 (5 bases). V gave up 5 bases and J gave up 0 bases, with 14 bases separating them. Looked up from germline, CDR1 is SGHVS and CDR2 is FQNEAQ. The CDR3 covers 16 residues. The CDR3 DNA sequence: TGTGCCAGCAGCCCCGGGGTAGTCTCCTCCTACAATGAGCAGTTCTTC. Amino acids: CASSPGVVSSYNEQFF.

This clone has a handful of counts. The rearrangement joins TRBV19 to TRBJ2-1; 11 positions agree with TRBD2. The CDR3 covers 14 residues. V trimming: 5 bases; J trimming: 9 bases; junction bases outside the gene matches: 6. CDR1 LNHDA and CDR2 SQIVND come from the germline V gene (reference sequence). The DNA for the CDR3 is TGTGCCAGTAGTCTACTAGCGGGAGAGATTGAGCAGTTCTTC. Its translation: CASSLLAGEIEQFF.

The chain links TRBV30 to TRBJ1-3; D gene ambiguous. Germline V gene sequence: CDR1 GTSNPN, CDR2 SVGIG (reference sequence). Between the trimmed V and J ends, which lost 1 base and 0 bases, there was a span of 10 bases. The CDR3 is 15 amino acids. The CDR3 sequence: CAWSEMAISGNTIYF. For the CDR3, the DNA is TGTGCCTGGAGTGAAATGGCCATCTCTGGAAACACCATATATTTT.

The chain uses TRBV13 and TRBJ1-1; no clear D. Germline values: CDR1 PRHDT, CDR2 FYEKMQ (reference sequence). V lost 7 bases and J lost 0, with 12 bases in between. The CDR3 consists of 14 residues. Written as DNA, the CDR3 is TGTGCCAGCACCCTCGGGTTCATGAACACTGAAGCTTTCTTT. Amino acids: CASTLGFMNTEAFF.

This chain joins TRBV4-2 and TRBJ1-5, with TRBD1 matching over 7 bases. The length of the CDR3 is 15 residues. From germline, CDR1 is LGHNA and CDR2 YNFKEQ. V lost 2 bases to trimming and J lost 2 bases; unmatched junction nucleotides: 3. The CDR3 sequence: CASSQYDRGNQPQHF. CDR3 bases: TGTGCCAGCAGCCAATATGACAGGGGCAATCAGCCCCAGCATTTT.

The chain combines TRBV19 with TRBJ1-1; maybe TRBD1 (6 bases). The V gene's germline CDR1 is LNHDA and CDR2 SQIVND (reference sequence). The V and J ends lost 7 bases and 5 bases respectively, with 23 bases between them. This CDR3 spans 16 amino acids. CDR3 nucleotide sequence: TGTGCCAGTACCCTCACGGGGGGCGGATCTTTGACTGAAGCTTTCTTT. Residues: CASTLTGGGSLTEAFF.

This clone was detected once. The CDR3 DNA follows: TGTGCCAGCAGCTCCTTTGGGGCGGGCACAGATACGCAGTATTTT. Translated, it gives CASSSFGAGTDTQYF. The chain carries TRBV5-6 and TRBJ2-3; tentatively, D is TRBD1 (5 bases). The CDR3 consists of 15 residues. V lost 3 bases and J lost 1, with 12 bases in between. In germline, CDR1 is SGHDT, CDR2 YYEEEE.

This clone was counted a single time. The rearrangement uses TRBV4-1 and TRBJ2-2, with 8 bases fitting TRBD2. This CDR3 is built from 17 residues. V lost 4 bases and J lost 5; bases outside the gene matches: 12. Germline CDR1 reads MGHRA; CDR2 reads YSYEKL. CDR3 sequence reads: CASSPTPAGGATGELFF. The CDR3 DNA sequence: TGCGCCAGCAGCCCCACCCCGGCGGGGGGCGCAACCGGGGAGCTGTTTTTT.

The chain joins TRBV27 to TRBJ2-7, with D maybe TRBD2 (6 bases). Germline CDR1 is MNHEY and CDR2 is SMNVEV (reference sequence). The CDR3 covers 13 residues. Trimming pared 8 bases from V and 4 bases from J, leaving 15 bases between. The CDR3 bases are TGTGCCAGCTCCAGCGGGCCGGGTTACGAGCAGTACTTC. Its translation: CASSSGPGYEQYF.

The chain links TRBV7-9 to TRBJ2-2; D is uncertain. The CDR3 has 16 residues. Germline loops: CDR1 SEHNR, CDR2 FQNEAQ (reference sequence). Trimming pared 3 bases from V and 1 base from J, leaving 12 bases between. DNA of the CDR3: TGTGCCAGCAGCTTCAGTTTTGGGGTGAACACCGGGGAGCTGTTTTTT. This encodes CASSFSFGVNTGELFF.